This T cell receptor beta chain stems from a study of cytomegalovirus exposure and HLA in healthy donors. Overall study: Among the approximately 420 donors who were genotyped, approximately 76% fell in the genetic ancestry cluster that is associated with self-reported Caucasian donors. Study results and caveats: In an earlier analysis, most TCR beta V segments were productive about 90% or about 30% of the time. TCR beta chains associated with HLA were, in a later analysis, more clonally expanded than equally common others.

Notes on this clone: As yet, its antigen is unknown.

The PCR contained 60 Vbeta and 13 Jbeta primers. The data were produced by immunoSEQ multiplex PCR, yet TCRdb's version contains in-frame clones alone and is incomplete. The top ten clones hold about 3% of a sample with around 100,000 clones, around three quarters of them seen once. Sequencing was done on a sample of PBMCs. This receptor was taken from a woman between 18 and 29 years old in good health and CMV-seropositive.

CDR3 sequence reads: CARSEDRVEEKLFF. DNA of the CDR3: TGTGCCAGAAGCGAGGACAGGGTTGAGGAAAAACTGTTTTTT. The chain joins TRBV5-3 to TRBJ1-4; 8 bases line up with TRBD1. TRBV5-3 counts as an open reading frame of uncertain function. Unmatched junction bases numbered 7, after V lost 4 bases and J lost 8 bases. CDR3 length: 14 residues.